These T cell receptor beta chains were read from a single sample in a study of blood T cell repertoires in COVID-19. TCRdb keeps only in-frame clones here, not all; method: immunoSEQ multiplex PCR. The repertoire holds about 300,000 clones, with nearly 90% as singletons. Sequencing was performed on PBMCs or T cells enriched from blood (not recorded which). These receptor sequences come from a woman aged 45-60 years who had been exposed to COVID-19. Both conserved end residues are part of each CDR3. The D gene is left open where the match is weak. Only some rows state a clone size, as once, few, many or a class for expanded clones.

v_call	j_call	d_call	clone_size	cdr3_length	cdr3_nt	cdr3_aa
TRBV24-1	TRBJ1-5	NA	NA	14	TGTGCCACCAGTGATCAGTATAGCAATCAGCCCCAGCATTTT	CATSDQYSNQPQHF
TRBV28	TRBJ2-7	TRBD1	NA	14	TGTGCCAGCAGGAAACCACAGGGGTGGTACGAGCAGTACTTC	CASRKPQGWYEQYF
TRBV5-6	TRBJ2-7	NA	NA	15	TGTGCCAGCAGCTTAACCAGTGACAGACCCTACGAGCAGTACTTC	CASSLTSDRPYEQYF
TRBV10-2	TRBJ2-1	NA	NA	20	TGCGCCAGCAGTGAGAGGCCCCCCTTGAAGGCAGGGCCGGAGTTCAATGAGCAGTTCTTC	CASSERPPLKAGPEFNEQFF
TRBV5-1	TRBJ1-4	NA	NA	15	TGCGCCAGCAGCTTGGACGTCAGTCCAAATGAAAAACTGTTTTTT	CASSLDVSPNEKLFF
TRBV28	TRBJ1-6	NA	once	18	TGTGCCAGCAGTTTTGGAGGGACTACGAAGACTTATAATTCACCCCTCCACTTT	CASSFGGTTKTYNSPLHF
TRBV9	TRBJ2-7	TRBD2	NA	14	TGTGCCAGCAGCGAAGGTTCCGGGGGGGACGAGCAGTACTTC	CASSEGSGGDEQYF
TRBV27	TRBJ1-6	NA	once	14	TGTGCCAGCAGTTCCATACCAGGGGTCTCACCCCTCCACTTT	CASSSIPGVSPLHF
TRBV30	TRBJ2-7	TRBD1	NA	14	TGTGCCTGGAGTGTCTGGGACAGGGGGCTCGAGCAGTACTTC	CAWSVWDRGLEQYF
TRBV2	TRBJ1-1	TRBD1	NA	14	TGTGCCAGCCGCGGCGACAGGGTGTACACTGAAGCTTTCTTT	CASRGDRVYTEAFF
TRBV7-9	TRBJ1-1	TRBD1	once	15	TGTGCCAGCAGCTCCAAGACAGGGGCGAACACTGAAGCTTTCTTT	CASSSKTGANTEAFF
TRBV27	TRBJ2-7	TRBD1	NA	13	TGTGCCAGCAGTTCGCTACAGGGGTACGAGCAGTACTTC	CASSSLQGYEQYF
TRBV5-4	TRBJ1-1	NA	once	15	TGTGCCAGCAGCTCCTATGACGGGGTTCACACTGAAGCTTTCTTT	CASSSYDGVHTEAFF
TRBV7-9	TRBJ2-3	TRBD2	NA	17	TGTGCCAGCAGCCCGGAATGGGCTAGCGGGGCTACAGATACGCAGTATTTT	CASSPEWASGATDTQYF
TRBV5-4	TRBJ1-2	NA	NA	15	TGTGCCAGCAGCTCCCCGGGGGGCGCTGACTATGGCTACACCTTC	CASSSPGGADYGYTF
TRBV12-3/TRBV12-4	TRBJ1-1	TRBD1	NA	13	TGTGCCAGCAGACAGGGGGGAGACACTGAAGCTTTCTTT	CASRQGGDTEAFF
TRBV5-6	TRBJ2-5	TRBD1	NA	15	TGTGCCAGCAGCTCCGCAGGGGGCAAGGGAGAGACCCAGTACTTC	CASSSAGGKGETQYF
TRBV27	TRBJ1-1	NA	few	13	TGTGCCAGCAGATACAGGGAAAGGGCTGAAGCTTTCTTT	CASRYRERAEAFF
TRBV19	TRBJ1-2	NA	NA	13	TGTGCCAGTAGTATTCAGGTCGCCTATGGCTACACCTTC	CASSIQVAYGYTF
TRBV28	TRBJ1-2	NA	once	12	TGTGCCAGCAGTTTCGGGGATTTTGGCTACACCTTC	CASSFGDFGYTF
TRBV2	TRBJ1-1	NA	NA	13	TGTGCCAGCAGGGGCAGGCCTAACACTGAAGCTTTCTTT	CASRGRPNTEAFF
TRBV18	TRBJ1-2	TRBD1	NA	15	TGTGCCAGCCGGGACCAAACAGGGGGTTCCTATGGCTACACCTTC	CASRDQTGGSYGYTF